Listed below are T cell receptor beta chains from one sample, sequenced in a study of cytomegalovirus exposure and HLA in healthy donors. Libraries were prepared by immunoSEQ multiplex PCR; TCRdb keeps only in-frame clonotypes and omits some of them. The table shows under 200,000 clones, with around 74% occurring only once. Specimen: PBMCs. The origin of the receptors is a female donor in good health and CMV-seronegative. The CDR3 runs from the conserved cysteine through the conserved F or W. The order of the fields is D gene, clone size, J gene, V gene, CDR3 length, CDR3 protein, CDR3 DNA. A D gene is named only where the DNA matches it firmly. Clone size is stated in some rows and not others, as once, few, many or a class when expanded.

. . TRBJ1-4 TRBV2 14 CASSPNIGDEKLFF TGTGCCAGCAGTCCTAATATCGGGGATGAAAAACTGTTTTTT
TRBD2 . TRBJ2-3 TRBV18 17 CASSPSQLQAGADTQYF TGTGCCAGCTCACCATCCCAGCTACAAGCGGGGGCAGATACGCAGTATTTT
TRBD1 . TRBJ2-7 TRBV6-1 15 CASSGDRGFSYEQYF TGTGCCAGCAGTGGGGACAGGGGATTTTCCTACGAGCAGTACTTC
TRBD1 once TRBJ1-5 TRBV16 16 CASSPMDRGSNQPQHF TGTGCCAGCAGCCCCATGGACAGGGGAAGCAATCAGCCCCAGCATTTT
TRBD1 . TRBJ1-4 TRBV5-1 14 CASSLGTGEEKLFF TGCGCCAGCAGCTTGGGGACAGGGGAAGAAAAACTGTTTTTT
. few TRBJ2-3 TRBV7-6 17 CASSLAARDRGTDTQYF TGTGCCAGCAGCTTAGCAGCGCGGGACCGGGGCACAGATACGCAGTATTTT
TRBD1 . TRBJ1-2 TRBV19 18 CASRASSSPRTGNYGYTF TGTGCCAGTAGGGCAAGTTCCTCCCCGAGGACAGGGAACTATGGCTACACCTTC
TRBD2 . TRBJ2-7 TRBV5-4 15 CASSLLSGRQYEQYF TGTGCCAGCAGCTTACTTAGCGGGAGGCAATACGAGCAGTACTTC
TRBD1 . TRBJ1-1 TRBV6-1 15 CASSEAQRTGLEAFF TGTGCCAGCAGTGAAGCGCAACGGACAGGGTTAGAAGCTTTCTTT
TRBD1 . TRBJ2-7 TRBV9 17 CASSSLPGTGLSYEQYF TGTGCCAGCAGCTCCCTTCCCGGGACAGGCCTTTCCTACGAGCAGTACTTC
. . TRBJ2-5 TRBV5-1 14 CASSDGTNQETQYF TGCGCCAGCAGCGACGGGACAAACCAAGAGACCCAGTACTTC
TRBD1 . TRBJ2-5 TRBV6-4 14 CASSTFQGAETQYF TGTGCCAGCAGCACATTCCAGGGGGCCGAGACCCAGTACTTC
TRBD2 . TRBJ2-2 TRBV19 16 CASSIGAGGTTGELFF TGTGCCAGTAGTATTGGTGCGGGAGGGACGACCGGGGAGCTGTTTTTT
. once TRBJ1-5 TRBV30 14 CAWNGGYSNQPQHF TGTGCCTGGAACGGGGGGTATAGCAATCAGCCCCAGCATTTT
TRBD1 . TRBJ1-4 TRBV28 15 CASSRGQQDLSILFF TGTGCCAGCAGTCGGGGACAGCAGGACCTTTCGATACTGTTTTTT
. . TRBJ1-1 TRBV5-5 14 CASSLIYGGAEAFF TGTGCCAGCAGCTTGATTTACGGCGGGGCTGAAGCTTTCTTT
. . TRBJ1-1 TRBV27 12 CASSFPGLGAFF TGTGCCAGCAGTTTTCCGGGACTTGGAGCTTTCTTT
. few TRBJ1-5 TRBV7-8 15 CASSLVFDSMEPQHF TGTGCCAGCAGCTTAGTCTTCGACAGTATGGAGCCCCAGCATTTT
TRBD1 . TRBJ2-7 TRBV6-5 15 CASSYSGQGADEQYF TGTGCCAGCAGTTACTCCGGACAGGGGGCCGACGAGCAGTACTTC
TRBD1 . TRBJ2-5 TRBV2 17 CASSHYRDRGLLETQYF TGTGCCAGCAGTCATTATCGGGACAGGGGGCTTTTAGAGACCCAGTACTTC
. . TRBJ2-7 TRBV2 13 CASSDVFSDEQYF TGTGCCAGCAGTGACGTCTTTTCGGACGAGCAGTACTTC
. . TRBJ2-7 TRBV7-8 15 CASSPRQGFSYEQYF TGTGCCAGCAGCCCCAGGCAGGGCTTCTCCTACGAGCAGTACTTC
. . TRBJ2-7 TRBV7-2 13 CASSPGQFYEQYF TGTGCCAGCAGCCCTGGACAGTTCTACGAGCAGTACTTC
TRBD1 . TRBJ2-7 TRBV28 15 CASSLRDRLYYEQYF TGTGCCAGCAGTTTGAGGGACAGACTATACTACGAGCAGTACTTC
TRBD2 . TRBJ2-3 TRBV5-1 17 CASSLGLAGSSTDTQYF TGCGCCAGCAGTTTGGGCCTAGCGGGGTCTAGCACAGATACGCAGTATTTT
. . TRBJ1-1 TRBV29-1 12 CSLRGGSTEAFF TGCAGCCTCCGCGGGGGTTCCACTGAAGCTTTCTTT
. . TRBJ2-3 TRBV5-5 17 CASSLVPGGGEEDTQYF TGTGCCAGCAGCTTGGTCCCGGGGGGCGGGGAGGAAGATACGCAGTATTTT
TRBD1 . TRBJ1-3 TRBV7-6 14 CASSPTGGGNTIYF TGTGCCAGCAGCCCAACAGGGGGCGGAAACACCATATATTTT
TRBD1 . TRBJ2-7 TRBV2 15 CASRTGTVKPYEQYF TGTGCCAGCAGGACCGGGACAGTAAAGCCCTACGAGCAGTACTTC
TRBD1 once TRBJ2-7 TRBV28 12 CASEGQFNEQYF TGTGCCAGCGAGGGACAGTTCAACGAGCAGTACTTC
. . TRBJ1-1 TRBV19 13 CASTVTGSTEAFF TGTGCCAGTACCGTTACAGGGAGCACTGAAGCTTTCTTT
. . TRBJ2-7 TRBV5-1 16 CASSGGGGQSFYEQYF TGCGCCAGCAGCGGTGGAGGAGGGCAGTCTTTCTACGAGCAGTACTTC
TRBD2 . TRBJ2-1 TRBV5-1 16 CASSLAEKREGREQFF TGCGCCAGCAGCTTGGCCGAGAAGCGGGAGGGCCGTGAGCAGTTCTTC
TRBD1 . TRBJ2-7 TRBV5-1 15 CASSPGQGVDYEQYF TGCGCCAGCAGCCCAGGACAGGGAGTGGACTACGAGCAGTACTTC
TRBD1 few TRBJ1-6 TRBV9 16 CASSVDQTGGFSPLHF TGTGCCAGCAGCGTGGACCAGACAGGGGGCTTTTCACCCCTCCACTTT
. . TRBJ2-7 TRBV28 15 CASSLIGGSRYEQYF TGTGCCAGCAGTTTAATAGGAGGGAGTCGATACGAGCAGTACTTC
TRBD1 . TRBJ2-3 TRBV19 15 CASSTPGQGTDTQYF TGTGCCAGTAGTACCCCGGGACAGGGAACAGATACGCAGTATTTT
TRBD2 . TRBJ2-5 TRBV4-2 19 CASSQDPRGLAGFQETQYF TGTGCCAGCAGCCAAGATCCTCGGGGACTAGCGGGATTCCAAGAGACCCAGTACTTC
TRBD1 once TRBJ2-7 TRBV10-3 14 CAISGLGQGNEQYF TGTGCCATCAGTGGCCTGGGACAGGGCAACGAGCAGTACTTC
. . TRBJ1-5 TRBV27 13 CASSTVSNQPQHF TGTGCCAGCAGTACGGTTAGCAATCAGCCCCAGCATTTT
. few TRBJ2-2 TRBV6-1 15 CASRRTGPNTGELFF TGTGCCAGCAGGCGAACAGGTCCGAACACCGGGGAGCTGTTTTTT
. . TRBJ2-7 TRBV21-1 15 CASSKTTGGAGEQYF TGTGCCAGCAGCAAAACTACCGGGGGGGCTGGCGAGCAGTACTTC
. few TRBJ1-1 TRBV28 13 CASTEGGNTEAFF TGTGCCAGCACCGAGGGAGGGAACACTGAAGCTTTCTTT
. . TRBJ2-1 TRBV11-2 14 CASGEGTQINEQFF TGTGCCAGCGGCGAGGGGACACAAATCAATGAGCAGTTCTTC
. . TRBJ2-5 TRBV29-1 12 CSVEDPGEEQYF TGCAGCGTTGAAGATCCAGGGGAAGAGCAGTACTTC
TRBD1 once TRBJ2-5 TRBV6-5 13 CASSRRGRETQYF TGTGCCAGCAGCCGCAGGGGGCGCGAGACCCAGTACTTC
. . TRBJ1-2 TRBV28 11 CASGGGSGYTF TGTGCCAGCGGTGGAGGATCGGGCTACACCTTC
TRBD2 . TRBJ2-7 TRBV30 15 CAWSVQFSGGYEQYF TGTGCCTGGAGTGTACAGTTCTCGGGGGGCTACGAGCAGTACTTC
TRBD2 . TRBJ2-3 TRBV5-1 14 CASSRGLATDTQYF TGCGCCAGCAGCAGGGGACTAGCCACAGATACGCAGTATTTT
. . TRBJ2-3 TRBV10-3 14 CAIRPGLDTDTQYF TGTGCCATCAGACCGGGACTGGATACAGATACGCAGTATTTT
TRBD1 . TRBJ1-6 TRBV19 15 CASSITGGIYSPLHF TGTGCCAGTAGTATAACAGGGGGAATTTATTCACCCCTCCACTTT
TRBD1 few TRBJ1-2 TRBV7-3 13 CASSLRDRDGYTF TGTGCCAGCAGCTTACGGGACAGGGATGGCTACACCTTC
TRBD1 . TRBJ2-5 TRBV7-9 17 CSSSSPRTGGMQETQYF TGTTCCAGCAGCTCCCCGAGGACAGGGGGAATGCAAGAGACCCAGTACTTC
TRBD2 . TRBJ2-5 TRBV7-9 12 CASSPGLAGGHF TGTGCCAGCAGCCCGGGACTAGCGGGGGGACACTTC
. . TRBJ2-1 TRBV2 15 CASSDVLSSYNEQFF TGTGCCAGCAGTGACGTCCTTAGCTCCTACAATGAGCAGTTCTTC
. . TRBJ2-1 TRBV6-5 14 CASSYSGSLGEQFF TGTGCCAGCAGTTACTCGGGTAGCTTGGGTGAGCAGTTCTTC
. . TRBJ1-5 TRBV29-1 14 CSVRWRQHGQPQHF TGCAGCGTTCGATGGAGACAGCACGGGCAGCCCCAGCATTTT
TRBD2 . TRBJ2-3 TRBV6-4 15 CASSHASGEGDTQYF TGTGCCAGCAGCCACGCTAGCGGGGAGGGGGATACGCAGTATTTT
. once TRBJ1-1 TRBV5-1 14 CASSHTQGNTEAFF TGCGCCAGCAGCCACACACAGGGGAACACTGAAGCTTTCTTT
. . TRBJ2-1 TRBV4-2 15 CASSQEGDYYNEQFF TGTGCCAGCAGCCAGGAGGGGGACTATTACAATGAGCAGTTCTTC